This entry describes one T cell receptor beta chain. Its antigen is unidentified. The data belong to a study of cytomegalovirus exposure and HLA in healthy donors. General study findings and limits: Some V segments could not be told apart, so they were left out, TRBV6-2 and TRBV6-3 among them. Upon later analysis, TCR association rates were observed to vary by HLA locus, being highest for DRB1 and lowest for HLA-C.

PCR involved 60 Vbeta and 13 Jbeta primers. Assay used: immunoSEQ multiplex PCR; TCRdb lists only in-frame clones, some missing. The table lists about 140,000 clones, around 79% of them singletons, with around 1.5% in the top ten. In germline, CDR1 is SGHRS, CDR2 YFSETQ. The CDR3 is made up of 14 amino acids. The V segment lost 0 bases and the J segment 8 bases; nucleotides outside the gene matches: 7. The sequenced material came from PBMCs. This TCR derives from a woman between 40 and 55 years old in good health and CMV-seronegative. The J gene is TRBJ1-2, the V gene TRBV5-1; 7 bases line up with TRBD1. CDR3 in amino acids: CASSLGRGPGGYTF. The CDR3 DNA reads as TGCGCCAGCAGCTTGGGAAGGGGGCCTGGCGGCTACACCTTC. The complete variable domain, with remaining parts taken from reference TRBV5-1 and TRBJ1-2, reads KAGVTQTPRYLIKTRGQQVTLSCSPISGHRSVSWYQQTPGQGLQFLFEYFSETQRNKGNFPGRFSGRQFSNSRSEMNVSTLELGDSALYLCASSLGRGPGGYTFGSGTRLTVV.